There are a few counts of the clone carrying this T cell receptor beta chain. The antigen remains unidentified. This CDR3 has 13 residues. V lost 5 bases, J lost 5 bases, and 7 bases lay in between. Germline V gives CDR1 MDHEN, CDR2 SYDVKM. This specimen comes from a study of CD8+ T cells in alopecia areata. The overall study: Tofacitinib lasted 6 to 18 months, then 6 months off drug.

RNA was isolated and reverse transcribed to cDNA, the sequencing template. Sequenced by immunoSEQ multiplex PCR; TCRdb stores in-frame clones only, minus some. There are some 11,000 clones in the sample; 50% to 70% occur only once, and more than 13% lies in the top ten. Study-level points and caveats: An increase in clonality over normal scalp was evident in lesional scalp, especially alopecia totalis/universalis. Scalp repertoires also include resident alphabeta T cells from normal skin.

Collected material from alopecia areata patients comprised lesional scalp punch biopsies and peripheral blood. This chain links TRBV28 with TRBJ2-6, with D uncertain. Material: skin. This receptor was obtained from a human donor with alopecia areata. The CDR3: CASSPPRANVLTF. The CDR3 DNA reads TGTGCCAGCAGTCCGCCGAGGGCCAACGTCCTGACTTTC.